The 12 T cell receptor beta chains reported below all come from one sample, sequenced in a study of blood T cell repertoires in COVID-19. Using immunoSEQ multiplex PCR, the repertoire was profiled, and TCRdb retains in-frame clones only, with some absent. The sample lists roughly 200,000 clones; 84% were seen once. Sequencing was done on a sample of peripheral blood. The receptor source for this set is a woman older than 75 with active or convalescent COVID-19.

The V and J genes are TRBV14 and TRBJ1-1; D unresolved. Trimming left V 4 bases short and J 4 bases short, with 13 bases between. Germline CDR1 SGHDN, CDR2 FVKESK. This CDR3 comprises 14 residues. CDR3 in amino acids: CASSLWEGGTEAFF. The CDR3 DNA reads as TGTGCCAGCAGCCTATGGGAGGGTGGCACTGAAGCTTTCTTT.

This sequence joins TRBV7-6 and TRBJ1-6, with 7 bases aligning to TRBD1. The CDR3 consists of 15 residues. Germline values: CDR1 SGHVS, CDR2 FNYEAQ. The ends lost 5 bases at V and 6 bases at J; junction bases unmatched: 7. This CDR3 reads CASSPQTGSNSPLHF. Written as DNA, the CDR3 is TGTGCCAGCAGCCCCCAGACAGGGAGTAATTCACCCCTCCACTTT.

The chain is built from TRBV25-1 and TRBJ2-3; 13 bases align to TRBD2. From germline, CDR1 is MGHDK and CDR2 SYGVNS. The CDR3 length is 15 residues. Trimming removed 5 bases from V and 3 bases from J; junction bases left unmatched: 2. The CDR3 is CASSLGLAGTDTQYF. The CDR3 DNA reads TGTGCCAGCAGTTTGGGACTAGCGGGGACAGATACGCAGTATTTT.

This chain joins TRBV19 and TRBJ1-2; weak D call: TRBD1 (5 bases). CDR1 and CDR2 (germline): LNHDA, SQIVND (reference sequence). V lost 6 bases, J lost 2 bases, and 16 bases lay in between. The CDR3 loop spans 15 amino acids. CDR3 sequence reads: CASRSSGLINYGYTF. CDR3 bases: TGTGCCAGTAGGTCCTCGGGACTCATAAACTATGGCTACACCTTC.

This chain links TRBV19 with TRBJ1-5, with a weak D call TRBD1 (6 bases). Per germline, CDR1 LNHDA and CDR2 SQIVND (reference sequence). Trimming took off 8 bases at V and 6 bases at J, with 29 bases between the two ends. This CDR3 is built from 18 residues. CDR3: CASRTGLGERRGGQPQHF. For the CDR3, the DNA is TGTGCCAGTCGCACAGGATTGGGGGAGCGGAGAGGGGGTCAGCCCCAGCATTTT.

The chain uses TRBV7-3 and TRBJ2-7; tentatively, D is TRBD2 (7 bases). V dropped 1 base and J dropped 5 bases, with 15 bases sitting between them. The CDR3 has 15 amino acids. Germline CDR1 reads SGHTA; CDR2 reads FQGTGA. CDR3 sequence reads: CASSLRGGRPHEQYF. The CDR3 DNA is TGTGCCAGCAGCTTAAGGGGGGGGCGCCCCCACGAGCAGTACTTC.

This clone was counted between two and nine times. The chain links TRBV6-2 or TRBV6-3 to TRBJ2-7; 10 nucleotides agree with TRBD1. The CDR3 extends over 15 amino acids. Trimming at V came to 5 bases and at J to 1 base, leaving 5 bases not matched to a gene. Germline values: CDR1 MNHEY, CDR2 SVGEGT. The CDR3 sequence: CASSRQGAGSYEQYF. The DNA of the CDR3 is TGTGCCAGCAGTCGACAGGGGGCTGGTTCCTACGAGCAGTACTTC.

This clone showed up just a few times. The chain joins TRBV6-4 to TRBJ1-1; D possibly corresponds to TRBD1 (5 bases). This CDR3 is 13 amino acids long. Trimming shortened V by 3 bases and J by 4 bases, and 9 bases separated the two germline ends. In germline, CDR1 is MRHNA, CDR2 SNTAGT. CDR3 sequence: CASSERGPTEAFF. For the CDR3, the DNA is TGTGCCAGCAGTGAAAGGGGCCCCACTGAAGCTTTCTTT.

The chain couples TRBV5-4 to TRBJ2-7; no clear D gene. Germline V CDR1 and CDR2: SGHNT, YYREEE (reference sequence). V was clipped by 0 bases and J by 5 bases, with 6 bases between them. This CDR3 has 12 residues. The DNA for the CDR3 is TGTGCCAGCAGCTTGGGACTTGACGAGCAGTACTTC. Protein sequence: CASSLGLDEQYF.

This rearrangement joins TRBV5-1 to TRBJ2-2; D may be TRBD1 (5 bases). Trimming took off 0 bases at V and 6 bases at J, with 9 bases between the two ends. The germline gives CDR1 SGHRS, CDR2 YFSETQ. The CDR3 is made up of 14 amino acids. This chain's CDR3 is CASSLALGAGELFF. CDR3 nucleotide sequence: TGCGCCAGCAGCTTGGCTCTAGGGGCCGGGGAGCTGTTTTTT. The full variable domain, completed using reference TRBV5-1 and TRBJ2-2, is KAGVTQTPRYLIKTRGQQVTLSCSPISGHRSVSWYQQTPGQGLQFLFEYFSETQRNKGNFPGRFSGRQFSNSRSEMNVSTLELGDSALYLCASSLALGAGELFFGEGSRLTVL.

This clone was detected only a few times. The chain carries TRBV12-5 and TRBJ2-1; 7 bases map to TRBD2. The V gene end was trimmed by 1 base and the J gene end by 6 bases; junction bases not matched to a gene: 9. Germline assignment: CDR1 LGHNT and CDR2 FRNRAP. The CDR3 is made up of 16 amino acids. This CDR3 is CASGLAGRGSFNEQFF. DNA of the CDR3: TGTGCTAGTGGTTTGGCGGGTCGCGGGAGTTTCAATGAGCAGTTCTTC.

This sequence joins TRBV11-3 and TRBJ2-5; TRBD1 matches 8 bases. The ends lost 5 bases at V and 1 base at J; junction bases unmatched: 9. Germline loops: CDR1 SGHNT, CDR2 YENEEA. The CDR3 has 16 amino acids. CDR3 residues: CASSDRGRRPQETQYF. CDR3 in DNA: TGTGCCAGCAGCGACAGGGGTCGGCGTCCCCAAGAGACCCAGTACTTC.